This T cell receptor (beta chain) was profiled in a study of T cells in Graves' hyperthyroidism and ophthalmopathy. If no ophthalmopathy progression occurred within 18 months, Graves' hyperthyroidism was stable. Criteria for exclusion of patients were uncontrolled infection, other autoimmune disease, pregnancy or lactation. Diagnoses were established using clinical symptoms, serum thyroxine and TRAb, thyroid ultrasound and orbital computed tomography. An approximately 10 ml volume of fresh peripheral blood provided the PBMCs. At least ten counts were recorded for this clonotype. The junction departs from germline at one end; a sequencing error may be responsible. Researchers took RNA transcripts and amplified the TCR beta CDR3 regions from them. First-round RT-PCR of the TCR CDR3 relied on the HTBI primer set. TCRdb passed the multiplex PCR reads through MiXCR, listing each CDR3 protein once. The sample has around 300,000 distinct CDR3 sequences; approximately 15% are singletons.

This CDR3 is built from 16 residues. CDR1 is SNHLY and CDR2 is FYNNEI in the germline V gene. The sequence came from a woman under 40 with Graves' hyperthyroidism. The gene calls are TRBV2 and TRBJ2-1; 11 nucleotides agree with TRBD2. Sequencing was performed on blood. CDR3 in DNA: TGTGCCAGCATCATTAGCGGGAGGGCCCTTTACAAGGAGCAGTTCTTC. This encodes CASIISGRALYKEQFF.